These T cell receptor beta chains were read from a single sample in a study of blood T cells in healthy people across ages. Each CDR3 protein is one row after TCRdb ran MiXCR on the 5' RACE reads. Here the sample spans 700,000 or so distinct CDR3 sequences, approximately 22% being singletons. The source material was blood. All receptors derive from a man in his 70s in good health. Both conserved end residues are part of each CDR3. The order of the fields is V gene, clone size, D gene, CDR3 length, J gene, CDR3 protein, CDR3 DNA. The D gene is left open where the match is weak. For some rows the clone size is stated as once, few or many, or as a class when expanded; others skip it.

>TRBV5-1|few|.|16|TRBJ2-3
CASSPRGAGGTDTQYF
TGCGCCAGCAGCCCTAGGGGGGCAGGGGGCACAGATACGCAGTATTTT
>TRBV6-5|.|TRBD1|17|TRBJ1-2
CASSYSYGTGDRYGYTF
TGTGCCAGCAGTTACTCGTATGGGACAGGGGACCGCTATGGCTACACCTTC
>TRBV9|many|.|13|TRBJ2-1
CASSLGLPNEQFF
TGTGCCAGCAGCTTGGGACTTCCCAATGAGCAGTTCTTC
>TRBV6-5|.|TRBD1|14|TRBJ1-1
CASSKQGKDTEAFF
TGTGCCAGCAGTAAACAGGGGAAGGACACTGAAGCTTTCTTT
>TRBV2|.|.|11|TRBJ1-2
CASTARLSYTF
TGTGCCAGCACCGCCCGGCTAAGCTACACCTTC
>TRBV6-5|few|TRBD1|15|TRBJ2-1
CASKGRGQGYNEQFF
TGTGCCAGCAAAGGGAGGGGACAGGGTTACAATGAGCAGTTCTTC
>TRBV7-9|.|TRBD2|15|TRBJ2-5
CASSLRSGVRETQYF
TGTGCCAGCAGCTTAAGGAGCGGGGTCCGGGAGACCCAGTACTTC
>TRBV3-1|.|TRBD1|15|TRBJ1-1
CASSRPGQMNTEAFF
TGTGCCAGCAGCCGCCCGGGACAGATGAACACTGAAGCTTTCTTT
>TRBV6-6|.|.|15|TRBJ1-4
CASSYSWHPDEKLFF
TGTGCCAGCAGTTACTCTTGGCACCCAGATGAAAAACTGTTTTTT
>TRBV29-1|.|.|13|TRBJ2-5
CSVGGEGGKTQYF
TGCAGCGTTGGAGGTGAGGGTGGGAAGACCCAGTACTTC
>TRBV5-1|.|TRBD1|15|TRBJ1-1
CASSLVGTGDTEAFF
TGCGCCAGCAGCTTGGTAGGGACAGGGGACACTGAAGCTTTCTTT
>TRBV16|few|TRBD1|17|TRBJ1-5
CASSQEEGAGWYQPQHF
TGTGCCAGCAGCCAAGAGGAGGGGGCAGGCTGGTATCAGCCCCAGCATTTT
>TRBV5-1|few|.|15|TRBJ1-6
CASSTEGELNSPLHF
TGCGCCAGCAGCACAGAGGGGGAACTTAATTCACCCCTCCACTTT
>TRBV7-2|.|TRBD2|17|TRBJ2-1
CASSFVGREGSYNEQFF
TGTGCCAGCAGCTTTGTCGGGCGGGAGGGCTCCTACAATGAGCAGTTCTTC
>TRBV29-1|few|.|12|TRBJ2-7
CSVKGQGYEQYF
TGCAGCGTGAAAGGCCAGGGCTACGAGCAGTACTTC
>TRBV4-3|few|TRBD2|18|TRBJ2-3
CASSQDWPSGRLGDTQYF
TGCGCCAGCAGCCAAGATTGGCCTAGCGGGAGGCTGGGAGATACGCAGTATTTT
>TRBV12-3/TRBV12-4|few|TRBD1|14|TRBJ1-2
CASRLPGQGRGYTF
TGTGCCAGCAGACTTCCGGGACAGGGGAGAGGCTACACCTTC
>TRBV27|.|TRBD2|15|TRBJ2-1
CASSWGLAYYNEQFF
TGTGCCAGCAGTTGGGGACTAGCGTACTACAATGAGCAGTTCTTC
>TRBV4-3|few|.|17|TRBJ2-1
CASSQGVAGSFGNEQFF
TGCGCCAGCAGCCAAGGAGTGGCGGGAAGCTTTGGGAATGAGCAGTTCTTC
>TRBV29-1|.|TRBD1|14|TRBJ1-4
CSVPTGGSNEKLFF
TGCAGCGTCCCTACAGGGGGCTCCAATGAAAAACTGTTTTTT
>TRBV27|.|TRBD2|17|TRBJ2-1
CASSRASGALSYNEQFF
TGTGCCAGTTCGAGGGCTAGCGGGGCCCTCTCCTACAATGAGCAGTTCTTC
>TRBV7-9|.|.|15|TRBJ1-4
CASSRGNLANEKLFF
TGTGCCAGCAGCCGGGGGAACCTAGCTAATGAAAAACTGTTTTTT
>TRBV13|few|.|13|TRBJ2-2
CASSVLRTGELFF
TGTGCCAGCAGCGTACTTCGTACCGGGGAGCTGTTTTTT
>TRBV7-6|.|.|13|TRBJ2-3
CASSLAAADTQYF
TGTGCCAGCAGCTTAGCTGCGGCAGATACGCAGTATTTT
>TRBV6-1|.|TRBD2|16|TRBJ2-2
CASSTLAGGDTGELFF
TGTGCCAGCAGCACACTAGCGGGGGGGGACACCGGGGAGCTGTTTTTT
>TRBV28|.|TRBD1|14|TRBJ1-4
CASSLTGEDEKLFF
TGTGCCAGCAGTTTGACAGGGGAAGATGAAAAACTGTTTTTT
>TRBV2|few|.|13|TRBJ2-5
CASYRERQETQYF
TGTGCCAGCTACCGGGAAAGGCAAGAGACCCAGTACTTC
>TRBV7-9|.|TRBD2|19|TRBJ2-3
CASSSILAGGTLSTDTQYF
TGTGCCAGCAGCTCAATACTAGCGGGAGGAACCCTAAGCACAGATACGCAGTATTTT